A single sample is the source of the 11 T cell receptor beta chains below, sequenced in a study of long-term antiretroviral therapy in people with HIV. Running of the v3.0 immunoSEQ assay took place at survey level. Assay used: immunoSEQ multiplex PCR; TCRdb lists only in-frame clones, some missing. This sample yields about 26,000 clones, of which around 83% are seen a single time; around 4.7% belongs to the top ten. Specimen: unsorted PBMCs, collected roughly 2.7 years after starting antiretroviral therapy. The receptors here all came from a man aged 40-55 years with HIV.

The chain combines TRBV7-2 with TRBJ1-5; tentative D call: TRBD1 (5 bases). This CDR3 comprises 16 residues. V was pared by 1 base and J by 2 bases, with 12 bases between. Germline V gives CDR1 SGHTA, CDR2 FQGNSA. For the CDR3, the DNA is TGTGCCAGCAGCTTAGATGCAGGGTTGGGCAATCAGCCCCAGCATTTT. Translated, it gives CASSLDAGLGNQPQHF. Supplemented by reference TRBV7-2 and TRBJ1-5, the full variable domain reads GAGVSQSPSNKVTEKGKDVELRCDPISGHTALYWYRQSLGQGLEFLIYFQGNSAPDKSGLPSDRFSAERTGGSVSTLTIQRTQQEDSAVYLCASSLDAGLGNQPQHFGDGTRLSIL.

The rearrangement uses TRBV18 and TRBJ2-7; 16 bases line up with TRBD2. Looked up from germline, CDR1 is KGHSH and CDR2 is LQKENI. This CDR3 contains 18 residues. Trimming took 3 bases from V and 0 from J; bases not matched to a gene: 5. The CDR3 region has the DNA TGTGCCAGCTCACCGTCGGGACTAGCGGGGGGGAACTCCTACGAGCAGTACTTC. Translating gives CASSPSGLAGGNSYEQYF.

CDR3: CASRRGAMGETQYF. CDR3 DNA: TGTGCCAGTAGGAGAGGGGCGATGGGAGAGACCCAGTACTTC. This rearrangement joins TRBV19 to TRBJ2-5; D is perhaps TRBD1 or TRBD2 (5 bases each). CDR3 size: 14 residues. V lost 6 bases and J lost 4, with 15 bases in between. CDR1 is LNHDA and CDR2 is SQIVND in the germline V gene (reference sequence). The full variable domain, completed using reference TRBV19 and TRBJ2-5, is DGGITQSPKYLFRKEGQNVTLSCEQNLNHDAMYWYRQDPGQGLRLIYYSQIVNDFQKGDIAEGYSVSREKKESFPLTVTSAQKNPTAFYLCASRRGAMGETQYFGPGTRLLVL.

CDR3 region: CASSETPNYGYTF. The CDR3 DNA reads TGTGCCAGCAGTGAAACACCGAACTATGGCTACACCTTC. The rearrangement uses TRBV6-1 and TRBJ1-2, with D uncertain. V gave up 2 bases and J gave up 2 bases, with 6 bases separating them. Per the germline V gene, CDR1 is MNHNS and CDR2 is SASEGT. The CDR3 sequence is 13 residues long.

This CDR3 reads CAGGPLADDDEQFF. In DNA, the CDR3 is TGTGCCGGGGGGCCGCTAGCGGACGACGATGAGCAGTTCTTC. The V gene is TRBV6-4, the J gene TRBJ2-1, with TRBD2 as a possible D gene (7 bases). Germline assignment: CDR1 MRHNA and CDR2 SNTAGT. V was pared by 11 bases and J by 8 bases, with 22 bases between. This CDR3 is 14 amino acids long.

The V call is TRBV29-1, the J call TRBJ2-7, with D possibly matching TRBD2 (7 bases). The CDR3 is 14 amino acids. CDR1 and CDR2 (germline): SQVTM, ANQGSEA. Trimming shortened V by 3 bases and J by 3 bases, and 15 bases separated the two germline ends. This CDR3 is CSVDSRGGNYEQYF. Here the CDR3 DNA reads TGCAGCGTTGACAGTAGGGGGGGAAACTACGAGCAGTACTTC.

V and J are TRBV19 and TRBJ1-1; unclear D gene. Trimming took 3 bases from V and 4 from J, leaving 12 bases between them. Germline loops: CDR1 LNHDA, CDR2 SQIVND (reference sequence). This CDR3 is built from 14 residues. Here the CDR3 reads CASSMSGGGTEAFF. Here the CDR3 DNA reads TGTGCCAGTAGTATGAGTGGCGGCGGCACTGAAGCTTTCTTT.

The genes are TRBV29-1 and TRBJ1-5; D perhaps matches TRBD1 (6 bases). V lost 3 bases and J lost 1, with 10 bases in between. The CDR3 runs to 14 residues. From germline, CDR1 is SQVTM and CDR2 ANQGSEA. CDR3 sequence: CSVETQGSNQPQHF. The CDR3 DNA sequence: TGCAGCGTTGAGACTCAGGGGAGCAATCAGCCCCAGCATTTT.

In this sample, this clone turned up a few times. The rearrangement uses TRBV21-1 and TRBJ2-7; the listed D gene, TRBD2, was not tested against the DNA. TRBV21-1 is a known pseudogene. This CDR3 is built from 14 residues. In DNA form, the CDR3 reads TGTGCCAGCACCCCAGCGGGAGGGCCTAACGAGCAGTACTTC. This gives the protein CASTPAGGPNEQYF.

The rearrangement links TRBV11-2 to TRBJ2-1, with TRBD2 matching over 8 bases. The ends lost 5 bases at V and 7 bases at J; junction bases unmatched: 16. Per the germline V gene, CDR1 is SGHAT and CDR2 is FQNNGV. The CDR3 has 17 amino acids. CDR3 sequence: CASSPPAGTSGWNEQFF. CDR3 sequence (DNA): TGTGCCAGCAGCCCCCCCGCCGGAACTAGCGGTTGGAATGAGCAGTTCTTC. Complete variable domain (other parts from reference TRBV11-2 and TRBJ2-1): EAGVAQSPRYKIIEKRQSVAFWCNPISGHATLYWYQQILGQGPKLLIQFQNNGVVDDSQLPKDRFSAERLKGVDSTLKIQPAKLEDSAVYLCASSPPAGTSGWNEQFFGPGTRLTVL.

This chain links TRBV11-1 with TRBJ2-6; D is possibly TRBD1 (5 bases). The ends were cut back, 0 bases at V and 0 bases at J, with 9 bases in the middle. The germline V gene has CDR1 SGHAT and CDR2 FQDESV (reference sequence). The CDR3 loop spans 17 amino acids. CDR3 sequence: CASSLAGHTSGANVLTF. Here the CDR3 DNA reads TGTGCCAGCAGCTTAGCGGGGCACACCTCTGGGGCCAACGTCCTGACTTTC.